A single TCR beta chain is shown here with its context. Using immunoSEQ multiplex PCR, the repertoire was profiled, and TCRdb retains in-frame clones only, with some absent. The repertoire has about 350,000 clones, 88% of them found once; the top ten carry 5.5% to 7%. This record belongs to a study of Ad26.COV2.S vaccination and SARS-CoV-2 variants. Trimming stripped 4 bases from V and 9 bases from J, with 9 bases between. The CDR3 covers 12 residues. Germline V gene sequence: CDR1 MGHDK, CDR2 SYGVNS. Treatment described: 15 to 20 received Ad26.COV2.S at low or high dose, single or two shots; about five received placebo; per-sample allocation not given. At day 63 after the first vaccine or placebo injection, samples were drawn. Ad26 vector vaccine expressed Wuhan-strain SARS-CoV-2 spike.

Sequencing was performed on peripheral blood, taken in a trial of Ad26.COV2.S vaccine versus placebo. This rearrangement joins TRBV25-1 to TRBJ2-2; tentatively, D is TRBD2 (5 bases). This sequence was found in a person aged 18-60 years who received the Ad26.COV2.S COVID-19 vaccine or a placebo. CDR3 amino acids: CASSGRGWELFF. In DNA form, the CDR3 reads TGTGCCAGCAGTGGCCGAGGGTGGGAGCTGTTTTTT.